These 2 T cell receptor beta chains came from one sample sequenced in a study of blood T cell repertoires in COVID-19 (TCRdb year 2020). Receptor libraries were prepared by the immunoSEQ multiplex PCR assay. This is the immuneACCESS table as TCRdb keeps it, with only in-frame sequences that have V and J called. A part of the clones is gone; compared with another copy, unresolved V genes explain less than half, and the rest is unexplained. The sample includes about 350,000 clones, with 86% observed a single time. The ten largest clones take up 7% to 7.5% of the sample. Sequenced: peripheral blood. The origin of the receptors is a woman aged 55-75 years with COVID-19, enrolled during active disease.

CDR3 amino acids: CASSLDQRGTYEQYF. As DNA, the CDR3 is TGTGCCAGCAGCTTGGATCAGCGGGGGACCTACGAGCAGTACTTC. The V and J genes are TRBV7-2 and TRBJ2-7; 8 bases agree with TRBD2. Germline V gene data show CDR1 as SGHTA and CDR2 as FQGNSA. J gave up 2 bases and V 3 bases, and 6 bases lay outside the gene matches. The CDR3 sequence is 15 residues long.

DNA for the CDR3: TGTGCCAGCAGCTGGACAGACAATGAGCAGTTCTTC. Translating gives CASSWTDNEQFF. The V call is TRBV13, the J call TRBJ2-1, with D possibly being TRBD1 (6 bases). The CDR3 loop spans 12 amino acids. Germline CDR1 and CDR2: PRHDT and FYEKMQ (reference sequence). V lost 4 bases and J lost 5, with 6 bases in between.